Listed here are 27 T cell receptor beta chains from one sample, sequenced in a study of T cell repertoires in cytomegalovirus infection (dated by TCRdb to about 2019). Sequencer: Illumina HiSeq 1500. The raw public reads went through TCRdb reprocessing: fastp at Q25, MiXCR clone calling, in-frame beta chains kept. Entries are consolidated by CDR3 protein sequence, retaining the most common genes and DNA. This sample lists hundreds of thousands of distinct CDR3 sequences; approximately 25% were detected once. The biggest ten clones account for around 8% of the sample. Sequencing used CD8+ T cells from PBMCs. All receptors come from a human donor in good health (CMV status not recorded). Some clones in this sample may be carry-over from other donors' samples.

The table lists this clonotype with many counts. The junction departs from germline at one end; a sequencing error may be responsible. V is TRBV4-2 and J is TRBJ2-2, with D unclear. The CDR3 is 16 residues long. CDR1 LGHNA and CDR2 YNFKEQ come from the germline V gene. In DNA form, the CDR3 reads TGTGCCAGCAGACAAGAGTGGCTGGCGAACACCGGGGAGCTGTTTTTT. This gives the protein CASRQEWLANTGELFF.

In its sample, this clonotype was seen many times. The J gene is TRBJ2-1, the V gene TRBV11-2; TRBD1 might be the D (6 bases). The V end lost 2 bases, the J end lost 2 bases, and 13 bases lay between the germline ends. Germline V CDR1 and CDR2: SGHAT, FQNNGV. CDR3 length: 16 residues. This CDR3 reads CASSLSRGNPYNEQFF. The CDR3 coding sequence is TGTGCCAGCAGCTTATCAAGGGGGAACCCCTACAATGAGCAGTTCTTC. The full variable domain, in which reference TRBV11-2 and TRBJ2-1 provide the parts outside the CDR3, is EAGVAQSPRYKIIEKRQSVAFWCNPISGHATLYWYQQILGQGPKLLIQFQNNGVVDDSQLPKDRFSAERLKGVDSTLKIQPAKLEDSAVYLCASSLSRGNPYNEQFFGPGTRLTVL.

The table lists this clonotype with many counts. The V call is TRBV7-6, the J call TRBJ2-7; D may correspond to TRBD1 or TRBD2 (5 bases each). Germline V gives CDR1 SGHVS, CDR2 FNYEAQ. V shed 3 bases and J shed 6 bases, with 12 bases lying between them. The CDR3 spans 13 residues. The CDR3 nucleotides read TGTGCCAGCAGCTTCGTGAGGGGCGGCGAGCAGTACTTC. Amino acid sequence: CASSFVRGGEQYF.

The V gene is TRBV11-2, the J gene TRBJ2-1, with 7 nucleotides matching TRBD1. Per germline, CDR1 SGHAT and CDR2 FQNNGV. There are 16 residues in the CDR3. Trimming at V came to 3 bases and at J to 6 bases, leaving 11 bases not matched to a gene. Here the CDR3 DNA reads TGTGCCAGCAGCTTTACGGACAGGAAACGGGCCAATGAGCAGTTCTTC. This codes for CASSFTDRKRANEQFF.

Ten or more counts support this clonotype. The chain recombines TRBV7-2 with TRBJ2-7; 9 bases map to TRBD2. CDR1 and CDR2 from the germline V gene are SGHTA and FQGNSA. J was trimmed by 6 bases and V by 2 bases; bases with no gene match: 5. The CDR3 sequence is 14 residues long. The CDR3 sequence: CASSLLAGVPEQYV. The DNA of the CDR3 is TGTGCCAGCAGCTTATTAGCGGGGGTACCCGAGCAGTACGTC.

This clonotype was observed a handful of times. The chain has TRBV14 and TRBJ2-1, with D unresolved. The ends were cut back, 4 bases at V and 5 bases at J, with 12 bases in the middle. CDR1 is SGHDN and CDR2 is FVKESK in the germline V gene. CDR3 size: 14 residues. CDR3 protein: CASSRRSPNNEQFF. CDR3 DNA: TGTGCCAGCAGCCGCAGATCCCCCAACAATGAGCAGTTCTTC.

The sample holds a few counts of this clonotype. The rearrangement links TRBV4-1 to TRBJ2-3; D gene ambiguous. Germline-derived CDR1 and CDR2 are MGHRA and YSYEKL. The V and J ends lost 4 bases and 2 bases respectively, with 13 bases between them. There are 15 residues in the CDR3. Written as DNA, the CDR3 is TGCGCCAGCAGCCTCTCCTTACTATCCACAGATACGCAGTATTTT. Protein sequence: CASSLSLLSTDTQYF.

The chain links TRBV29-1 to TRBJ2-7; D is unresolved. The CDR3 length is 13 residues. Germline lookup yields CDR1 SQVTM and CDR2 ANQGSEA. V was clipped by 3 bases and J by 0 bases, with 9 bases between them. The CDR3 spells CSVEAESSYEQYF. The DNA for the CDR3 is TGCAGCGTTGAGGCCGAGAGCTCCTACGAGCAGTACTTC.

V usage is TRBV20-1 and J usage is TRBJ2-1; 11 nucleotides agree with TRBD2. The CDR3 extends over 18 amino acids. Germline values: CDR1 DFQATT, CDR2 SNEGSKA (reference sequence). Trimming cost V 6 bases and J 0 bases; bases outside gene matches: 13. The CDR3 nucleotides are TGCAGTGCCTTGTCTAGCGGGGGGAGTCGGGTCTCCTACAATGAGCAGTTCTTC. It encodes CSALSSGGSRVSYNEQFF.

The chain is built from TRBV19 and TRBJ1-1; D is unclear. The CDR3 runs to 15 residues. Germline CDR1 reads LNHDA; CDR2 reads SQIVND (reference sequence). The V end lost 7 bases, the J end lost 0 bases, and 15 bases lay between the germline ends. The CDR3 here is CASTREVNMNTEAFF. CDR3 nucleotide sequence: TGTGCCAGTACCCGAGAAGTGAACATGAACACTGAAGCTTTCTTT.

The chain is built from TRBV4-1 and TRBJ1-4; maybe TRBD1 (5 bases). CDR1 and CDR2 from the germline V gene are MGHRA and YSYEKL. The CDR3 consists of 14 residues. The V end lost 0 bases, the J end lost 8 bases, and 10 bases lay between the germline ends. CDR3 amino acids: CASSQEGTAEKLFF. The CDR3 DNA is TGCGCCAGCAGCCAAGAAGGGACGGCAGAAAAACTGTTTTTT.

The table lists this clonotype with a few counts. This chain uses TRBV3-1 with TRBJ2-1; 9 bases fit TRBD1. CDR3 length: 18 amino acids. From germline, CDR1 is LGHDT and CDR2 YNNKEL (reference sequence). After removal of 0 bases from V and 8 bases from J, the junction contained 14 bases not matched to a gene. DNA of the CDR3: TGTGCCAGCAGCCAAGAGGGACTTAGAGGACAGGGGTTCGATGAGCAGTTCTTC. This sequence encodes CASSQEGLRGQGFDEQFF.

The V gene is TRBV27, the J gene TRBJ2-3; no reliable D call. With 5 bases removed from V and 2 bases from J, the gap between germline ends came to 8 bases. There are 13 residues in the CDR3. CDR1 is MNHEY, CDR2 SMNVEV, per germline (reference sequence). The CDR3 loop is CASSPPATDTQYF. The CDR3 bases are TGTGCCAGCAGTCCGCCCGCCACAGATACGCAGTATTTT.

The CDR3 coding sequence is TGTGCCGGCAGTTCCTTATTCATCGCCTACGAGCAGTACGTC. It codes for CAGSSLFIAYEQYV. The V call is TRBV6-2 or TRBV6-3, the J call TRBJ2-7, with D uncertain. Looked up from germline, CDR1 is MNHEY and CDR2 is SVGEGT. This CDR3 region has 14 residues.

The V gene is TRBV6-1, the J gene TRBJ2-2; 9 bases fit TRBD1. The CDR3 runs 19 residues. Trimming cost V 5 bases and J 5 bases; bases outside gene matches: 18. Per germline, CDR1 MNHNS and CDR2 SASEGT. The CDR3 loop is CASSLSGLTGGPDTGELFF. CDR3 bases: TGTGCCAGCAGTCTCTCGGGGCTTACAGGGGGCCCTGATACCGGGGAGCTGTTTTTT.

This CDR3 is CASSLITSGGADTQYF. The CDR3 DNA reads TGTGCCAGCAGTTTAATAACTAGCGGGGGTGCAGATACGCAGTATTTT. The chain carries TRBV27 and TRBJ2-3; 11 nucleotides match TRBD2. Germline CDR1 MNHEY, CDR2 SMNVEV (reference sequence). CDR3 length equals 16 residues. V shed 2 bases, J shed 4 bases, and the junction held 5 bases outside the gene matches.

This clonotype was recorded many times. The genes are TRBV13 and TRBJ2-1; possible D gene TRBD1, 6 bases. Germline lookup yields CDR1 PRHDT and CDR2 FYEKMQ (reference sequence). V was pared by 4 bases and J by 4 bases, with 8 bases between. This CDR3 is built from 13 residues. The CDR3 DNA sequence: TGTGCCAGCAGCTCTAGGGGGTACAATGAGCAGTTCTTC. Translated, it gives CASSSRGYNEQFF. Based on the CDR3 plus reference TRBV13 and TRBJ2-1, the full variable domain is AAGVIQSPRHLIKEKRETATLKCYPIPRHDTVYWYQQGPGQDPQFLISFYEKMQSDKGSIPDRFSAQQFSDYHSELNMSSLELGDSALYFCASSSRGYNEQFFGPGTRLTVL.

The rearrangement links TRBV29-1 to TRBJ2-3; the D gene is possibly TRBD1 (7 bases). Trimming removed 7 bases at V and 3 bases at J, with 17 bases between. The CDR3 covers 14 residues. Germline V gives CDR1 SQVTM, CDR2 ANQGSEA. In DNA, the CDR3 is TGCAGCGCCGGGGGTGACAGGGAGACAGATACGCAGTATTTT. Amino acid sequence: CSAGGDRETDTQYF.

This clonotype was seen more than once but under ten times. The chain couples TRBV7-6 to TRBJ2-1, with D maybe TRBD2 (5 bases). The CDR3 has 14 amino acids. Germline V gene data show CDR1 as SGHVS and CDR2 as FNYEAQ. V gave up 6 bases and J gave up 8 bases, with 17 bases separating them. The CDR3 is CASSHQGRGDEQFF. The CDR3 DNA is TGTGCCAGCAGTCACCAAGGTCGGGGTGATGAGCAGTTCTTC.

This clonotype was counted between two and nine times. V is TRBV12-3 or TRBV12-4 and J is TRBJ1-6; 7 bases align to TRBD1. This CDR3 comprises 15 residues. J was trimmed by 5 bases and V by 6 bases; bases with no gene match: 7. CDR3 DNA: TGTGCCAGCAGGACAGGGCCAGGCGATAATTCACCCCTCCACTTT. Translated: CASRTGPGDNSPLHF.

As DNA, the CDR3 is TGTGCCAGCATCGAGACTAGCGGCCTCCAAGAGACCCAGTACTTC. This translates into CASIETSGLQETQYF. This chain uses TRBV2 with TRBJ2-5; 9 bases agree with TRBD2. The CDR3 is made up of 15 amino acids. The trim removed 7 bases at V and 1 base at J, leaving 7 bases unmatched. Per the germline V gene, CDR1 is SNHLY and CDR2 is FYNNEI.

This clonotype was seen only a few times. The CDR3 region is CASSVGSTYNEQFF. In nucleotides, the CDR3 is TGTGCCAGCAGCGTAGGCTCCACCTACAATGAGCAGTTCTTC. V usage is TRBV9 and J usage is TRBJ2-1; D unclear. Trimming pared 0 bases from V and 2 bases from J, leaving 6 bases between. This CDR3 spans 14 amino acids. From germline, CDR1 is SGDLS and CDR2 YYNGEE.

This clonotype was seen a few times. V gene TRBV7-9 combines with J gene TRBJ1-2; D remains ambiguous. Trimming shortened V by 2 bases and J by 0 bases, and 7 bases separated the two germline ends. CDR1 and CDR2 from the germline V gene are SEHNR and FQNEAQ (reference sequence). This CDR3 is built from 14 residues. The CDR3 here is CASSLPDTNYGYTF. DNA for the CDR3: TGTGCCAGCAGCTTACCTGACACTAACTATGGCTACACCTTC.

J is TRBJ2-1 and V is TRBV29-1; D perhaps matches TRBD2 (6 bases). CDR1 and CDR2 from the germline V gene are SQVTM and ANQGSEA. Trimming took 3 bases from V and 2 from J, leaving 8 bases between them. The CDR3 sequence is 13 residues long. CDR3 bases: TGCAGCGTTGACCAGCGGGCCTACAATGAGCAGTTCTTC. As protein: CSVDQRAYNEQFF.

This rearrangement joins TRBV29-1 to TRBJ2-3; TRBD2 matches at 7 bases. The germline V gene has CDR1 SQVTM and CDR2 ANQGSEA. Germline trimming cut 7 bases from V and 1 base from J; bases unmatched to any gene: 11. The CDR3 has 15 amino acids. Here the CDR3 reads CSAPVPGGRTDTQYF. The CDR3 DNA follows: TGCAGCGCACCCGTCCCGGGGGGACGCACAGATACGCAGTATTTT.

This clonotype has more than one count but fewer than ten. The chain joins TRBV12-3 or TRBV12-4 to TRBJ1-5, with a possible D match to TRBD1 (5 bases). The CDR3 consists of 16 residues. Trimming cost V 3 bases and J 1 base, with 13 bases left between them. The CDR3 is CASSLGPGGSNQPQHF. Here the CDR3 DNA reads TGTGCCAGCAGTTTGGGGCCAGGAGGGAGCAATCAGCCCCAGCATTTT.

This clonotype occurred a few times. V gene TRBV6-2 or TRBV6-3 combines with J gene TRBJ2-7, with 8 bases aligning to TRBD1. The CDR3 length is 13 residues. The V gene's germline CDR1 is MNHEY and CDR2 SVGEGT. V was pared by 5 bases and J by 7 bases, with 7 bases of the junction left unmatched. The CDR3 reads CASSPDRVFEQYV. The CDR3 nucleotides read TGTGCCAGCAGTCCGGACAGGGTCTTTGAGCAGTACGTC.